One sample yielded the 32 T cell receptor beta chains listed below, sequenced in a study of T cells in tuberculosis. Generated by immunoSEQ multiplex PCR, the TCRdb table keeps only in-frame clones and is missing some. The data contain 25,000 to 35,000 clones, over 90% of them singletons. Sequencing used PBMCs. The receptors derive from a donor under 30 with latent tuberculosis or without tuberculosis infection.

This clone has only one observation. The chain joins TRBV27 to TRBJ2-1; TRBD2 agrees at 11 bases. Germline V gene lookup returns CDR1 MNHEY and CDR2 SMNVEV (reference sequence). The trim removed 5 bases at V and 0 bases at J, leaving 9 bases unmatched. This CDR3 has 18 residues. The DNA of the CDR3 is TGTGCCAGCAGTCTCGAGACTAGCGGGACAATCTCCTACAATGAGCAGTTCTTC. Its protein is CASSLETSGTISYNEQFF.

The rearrangement uses TRBV27 and TRBJ2-2, with TRBD2 matching 8 bases. There are 16 residues in the CDR3. The V and J ends lost 3 bases and 6 bases, in that order; junction bases with no gene match: 9. Germline CDR1 MNHEY, CDR2 SMNVEV (reference sequence). The CDR3 nucleotides read TGTGCCAGCAGTTTTGTGGCGGGAGGCGGCGCCGGGGAGCTGTTTTTT. Translated, it gives CASSFVAGGGAGELFF.

This clone was detected only once. The chain couples TRBV4-3 to TRBJ1-3; D gene ambiguous. This CDR3 is 15 amino acids long. Trimming shortened V by 4 bases and J by 1 base, and 11 bases separated the two germline ends. Germline V CDR1 and CDR2: LGHNA, YSLEER. CDR3 loop: CASSPTVVSGNTIYF. Here the CDR3 DNA reads TGCGCCAGCAGCCCCACGGTGGTATCTGGAAACACCATATATTTT.

The chain carries TRBV21-1 and TRBJ1-6; the table's D gene call, TRBD1, was not cross checked with the DNA. TRBV21-1 is shown as a pseudogene. CDR3 length equals 15 residues. The CDR3 region has the DNA TGTGCCAGCTTGGACAGGGAATTTAATAATTCACCCCTCCACTTT. Amino acid sequence: CASLDREFNNSPLHF.

The chain recombines TRBV6-5 with TRBJ1-2, with a tentative D call TRBD1 (6 bases). V lost 2 bases, J lost 8 bases, and 12 bases lay in between. The length of the CDR3 is 13 residues. The germline V gene encodes CDR1 MNHEY and CDR2 SVGAGI. The CDR3 DNA reads TGTGCCAGCAGTTACATGGGGGCGCAGGGCTACACCTTC. It specifies CASSYMGAQGYTF.

The V gene is TRBV5-1, the J gene TRBJ2-5; 7 bases agree with TRBD2. The germline V gene has CDR1 SGHRS and CDR2 YFSETQ. The J segment lost 4 bases and the V segment lost 7 bases, leaving 10 bases of the junction unmatched. CDR3 length: 14 residues. The CDR3 sequence is CASAFRERGETQYF. The CDR3 region has the DNA TGCGCCAGCGCCTTCAGGGAGCGGGGAGAGACCCAGTACTTC. Full variable domain (missing parts from reference TRBV5-1 and TRBJ2-5): KAGVTQTPRYLIKTRGQQVTLSCSPISGHRSVSWYQQTPGQGLQFLFEYFSETQRNKGNFPGRFSGRQFSNSRSEMNVSTLELGDSALYLCASAFRERGETQYFGPGTRLLVL.

The CDR3 loop reads CASSQIPGQGTSNEKLFF. The CDR3 DNA is TGTGCCAGCAGCCAAATACCGGGACAGGGGACGTCTAATGAAAAACTGTTTTTT. V is TRBV7-9 and J is TRBJ1-4, with TRBD1 identical over 10 bases. The CDR3 runs 18 residues. Germline CDR1 reads SEHNR; CDR2 reads FQNEAQ (reference sequence). With 5 bases clipped from V and 3 bases from J, the junction kept 12 bases outside the gene matches.

This chain links TRBV10-3 with TRBJ1-1; TRBD1 aligns across 7 bases. Germline V gene sequence: CDR1 ENHRY, CDR2 SYGVKD. V dropped 3 bases and J dropped 7; count of bases not matched to a gene: 11. The CDR3 loop spans 15 amino acids. The chain's CDR3 is CAISDLKTGAREAFF. DNA for the CDR3: TGTGCCATCAGTGACCTTAAAACAGGGGCCCGTGAAGCTTTCTTT.

This clone occurred once. V usage is TRBV2 and J usage is TRBJ2-7; TRBD2 agrees at 11 bases. The CDR3 runs to 15 residues. The germline gives CDR1 SNHLY, CDR2 FYNNEI. V shed 1 base, J shed 3 bases, and the junction held 2 bases outside the gene matches. The CDR3 region is CASSEGGTSGYEQYF. CDR3 DNA: TGTGCCAGCAGTGAAGGGGGGACTAGCGGCTACGAGCAGTACTTC.

The chain couples TRBV4-2 to TRBJ2-7; 9 nucleotides line up with TRBD1. The CDR3 runs to 15 residues. Germline V gene sequence: CDR1 LGHNA, CDR2 YNFKEQ. Unmatched junction bases numbered 4, after V lost 1 base and J lost 3 bases. The CDR3 spells CASSQVGTGNYEQYF. The CDR3 DNA reads TGTGCCAGCAGCCAAGTCGGGACAGGGAACTACGAGCAGTACTTC.

The gene calls are TRBV25-1 and TRBJ1-1; no clear D gene. The CDR3 consists of 15 residues. Trimming took 3 bases from V and 1 from J, leaving 12 bases between them. CDR1 is MGHDK and CDR2 is SYGVNS in the germline V gene. CDR3 DNA sequence: TGTGCCAGCAGTGAGATTATAGACAAGAACACTGAAGCTTTCTTT. This sequence encodes CASSEIIDKNTEAFF.

This clone was seen a single time. Germline is not matched at one junction end, which may reflect a read error. The chain is built from TRBV7-7 and TRBJ2-5; 12 bases match TRBD2. Germline CDR1 is SSHAT and CDR2 is FNYEAQ (reference sequence). This CDR3 has 16 amino acids. The CDR3 spells CASSLGLAGLQETQYF. The CDR3 region has the DNA TGTGCTAGCAGCTTAGGACTAGCGGGACTACAAGAGACCCAGTACTTC.

This chain connects TRBV5-1 to TRBJ2-7, with 12 bases fitting TRBD2. Germline V gene lookup returns CDR1 SGHRS and CDR2 YFSETQ. The junction had 8 bases not matched to a gene; V was cut back by 4 bases and J by 6 bases. The CDR3 has 15 residues. CDR3 loop: CASSLGLAGGSEQYF. The CDR3 coding sequence is TGCGCCAGCAGCCTGGGTCTAGCGGGGGGGTCCGAGCAGTACTTC.

The chain uses TRBV13 and TRBJ1-1, with 7 nucleotides matching TRBD1. V gave up 5 bases and J gave up 5 bases; unmatched junction bases: 11. The CDR3 sequence is 15 residues long. Germline loops: CDR1 PRHDT, CDR2 FYEKMQ (reference sequence). CDR3 sequence: CASSPSTAGGTEAFF. In DNA form, the CDR3 reads TGTGCCAGCAGCCCTTCCACGGCAGGGGGTACTGAAGCTTTCTTT.

The chain couples TRBV4-1 to TRBJ1-3, with D maybe TRBD1 (5 bases). V dropped 2 bases and J dropped 0 bases, with 8 bases sitting between them. CDR1 MGHRA and CDR2 YSYEKL come from the germline V gene. The CDR3 is 15 residues long. The DNA of the CDR3 is TGCGCCAGCAGCCAACGACAGTTCTCTGGAAACACCATATATTTT. Its protein product is CASSQRQFSGNTIYF.

This clone has only one observation. V is TRBV6-1 and J is TRBJ2-3; 9 nucleotides align to TRBD2. The CDR3 loop spans 13 amino acids. Per the germline V gene, CDR1 is MNHNS and CDR2 is SASEGT. The V gene end was trimmed by 7 bases and the J gene end by 6 bases; junction bases not matched to a gene: 5. Here the CDR3 reads CASTSGEGDTQYF. For the CDR3, the DNA is TGTGCCAGCACTAGCGGGGAGGGGGATACGCAGTATTTT.

The V call is TRBV2, the J call TRBJ1-5; D perhaps matches TRBD1 (5 bases). The CDR3 sequence is 15 residues long. Trimming left V 7 bases short and J 4 bases short, with 17 bases between. Germline V CDR1 and CDR2: SNHLY, FYNNEI. CDR3 sequence reads: CASKSREARNQPQHF. As DNA, the CDR3 is TGTGCCAGCAAATCCAGGGAAGCTCGAAATCAGCCCCAGCATTTT.

The chain combines TRBV7-9 with TRBJ2-7; 13 nucleotides match TRBD2. Germline trimming cut 2 bases from V and 0 bases from J; bases unmatched to any gene: 1. CDR1 SEHNR and CDR2 FQNEAQ come from the germline V gene (reference sequence). This CDR3 has 16 amino acids. For the CDR3, the DNA is TGTGCCAGCAGCTTAACTAGCGGGGGGGTCTCCTACGAGCAGTACTTC. Residues: CASSLTSGGVSYEQYF. The full variable domain, its missing parts supplied by reference TRBV7-9 and TRBJ2-7, is DTGVSQNPRHKITKRGQNVTFRCDPISEHNRLYWYRQTLGQGPEFLTYFQNEAQLEKSRLLSDRFSAERPKGSFSTLEIQRTEQGDSAMYLCASSLTSGGVSYEQYFGPGTRLTVT.

This sequence joins TRBV6-1 and TRBJ2-1, with 14 bases identical to TRBD2. This CDR3 comprises 14 residues. Germline V CDR1 and CDR2: MNHNS, SASEGT. V was pared by 7 bases and J by 9 bases, with 5 bases of the junction left unmatched. The DNA of the CDR3 is TGTGCCAGCACGGGACTAGCGGGAGTATCTGAGCAGTTCTTC. Translated: CASTGLAGVSEQFF.

CDR3 DNA: TGCGCCAGCAGCTTATTCCAGGGTAATGAAAAACTGTTTTTT. Its protein product is CASSLFQGNEKLFF. The chain has TRBV5-1 and TRBJ1-4, with D possibly being TRBD1 (5 bases). Germline V gives CDR1 SGHRS, CDR2 YFSETQ. The ends were cut back, 2 bases at V and 4 bases at J, with 9 bases in the middle. This CDR3 region has 14 residues.

The genes are TRBV2 and TRBJ2-7; 13 nucleotides agree with TRBD2. The CDR3 is made up of 19 amino acids. V dropped 0 bases and J dropped 0; count of bases not matched to a gene: 8. CDR1 and CDR2 from the germline V gene are SNHLY and FYNNEI. The CDR3 reads CASSEAAGLAGAISYEQYF. CDR3 coding DNA: TGTGCCAGCAGTGAAGCAGCCGGACTAGCGGGAGCGATCTCCTACGAGCAGTACTTC.

V usage is TRBV5-4 and J usage is TRBJ1-3; unclear D gene. The CDR3 length is 14 residues. Germline V gene data show CDR1 as SGHNT and CDR2 as YYREEE (reference sequence). Trimming removed 4 bases from V and 1 base from J, with 9 bases in between. The CDR3 spells CASSVAGSGNTIYF. Here the CDR3 DNA reads TGTGCCAGCAGCGTCGCAGGATCTGGAAACACCATATATTTT.

V and J are TRBV7-2 and TRBJ2-3, with D perhaps matching TRBD1 (5 bases). Trimming pared 2 bases from V and 4 bases from J, leaving 10 bases between. Germline V gives CDR1 SGHTA, CDR2 FQGNSA. The CDR3 runs 14 residues. The CDR3 spells CASSLQGGADTQYF. CDR3 DNA sequence: TGTGCCAGCAGCTTACAGGGTGGAGCAGATACGCAGTATTTT. Together with reference TRBV7-2 and TRBJ2-3, the CDR3 gives the full variable domain: GAGVSQSPSNKVTEKGKDVELRCDPISGHTALYWYRQSLGQGLEFLIYFQGNSAPDKSGLPSDRFSAERTGGSVSTLTIQRTQQEDSAVYLCASSLQGGADTQYFGPGTRLTVL.

This chain connects TRBV7-2 to TRBJ2-2; 8 nucleotides line up with TRBD2. Germline V gene sequence: CDR1 SGHTA, CDR2 FQGNSA. V dropped 0 bases and J dropped 8; count of bases not matched to a gene: 5. The CDR3 length is 15 residues. The CDR3 region has the DNA TGTGCCAGCAGCTTAGCGGCTAGCGGGTTGGGGGAGCTGTTTTTT. This sequence encodes CASSLAASGLGELFF. Based on the CDR3 plus reference TRBV7-2 and TRBJ2-2, the full variable domain is GAGVSQSPSNKVTEKGKDVELRCDPISGHTALYWYRQSLGQGLEFLIYFQGNSAPDKSGLPSDRFSAERTGGSVSTLTIQRTQQEDSAVYLCASSLAASGLGELFFGEGSRLTVL.

This rearrangement joins TRBV29-1 to TRBJ2-7, with TRBD1 identical over 9 bases. The V and J ends lost 7 bases and 1 base, in that order; junction bases with no gene match: 11. The germline CDR1 and CDR2 sequences are SQVTM and ANQGSEA. This CDR3 spans 15 amino acids. In DNA form, the CDR3 reads TGCAGCGCTGAGGGGTCGGGACAGGGTTCCTACGAGCAGTACTTC. This encodes CSAEGSGQGSYEQYF.

The CDR3 region has the DNA TGCGCCAGCAGCCATTTCGGGACTCGGGGGAACAATGAGCAGTTCTTC. It specifies CASSHFGTRGNNEQFF. This sequence joins TRBV4-3 and TRBJ2-1, with D maybe TRBD2 (6 bases). V shed 3 bases and J shed 5 bases, with 17 bases lying between them. Germline V gene data show CDR1 as LGHNA and CDR2 as YSLEER. This CDR3 spans 16 amino acids.

This clone was seen once. This chain links TRBV5-1 with TRBJ2-5; 8 nucleotides match TRBD2. J lost 4 bases, V lost 4 bases, and 12 bases had no gene match. CDR3 size: 16 residues. Germline V gene lookup returns CDR1 SGHRS and CDR2 YFSETQ. The CDR3 reads CASSPNPGGRGETQYF. The DNA for the CDR3 is TGCGCCAGCAGCCCGAACCCGGGGGGGCGGGGAGAGACCCAGTACTTC.

This clone was seen a handful of times. This rearrangement joins TRBV28 to TRBJ1-5, with 9 bases aligning to TRBD1. Looked up from germline, CDR1 is MDHEN and CDR2 is SYDVKM. The CDR3 has 16 residues. Trimming at V came to 4 bases and at J to 6 bases, leaving 10 bases not matched to a gene. The CDR3 DNA sequence: TGTGCCAGCAGTTCGTGGACAGGGGACTCGGGTCAGCCCCAGCATTTT. This gives the protein CASSSWTGDSGQPQHF.

This rearrangement joins TRBV28 to TRBJ2-3, with D perhaps TRBD2 (7 bases). This CDR3 is built from 12 residues. Trimming removed 6 bases from V and 7 bases from J, with 11 bases in between. Germline assignment: CDR1 MDHEN and CDR2 SYDVKM. CDR3 coding DNA: TGTGCCAGCAGAGGGGGGGGGTATACGCAGTATTTT. This gives the protein CASRGGGYTQYF.

The chain carries TRBV5-1 and TRBJ2-3, with D possibly TRBD2 on 6 matching bases. The germline V and J ends were trimmed by 7 bases and 4 bases, with 16 bases remaining between them. The CDR3 totals 14 residues. Germline-derived CDR1 and CDR2 are SGHRS and YFSETQ. Here the CDR3 reads CASRRGQSADTQYF. CDR3 sequence (DNA): TGCGCCAGCCGGCGGGGCCAGAGCGCAGATACGCAGTATTTT.

The chain's CDR3 is CASSEYPVTGEEGYTF. For the CDR3, the DNA is TGTGCCAGCAGTGAATATCCAGTGACAGGGGAGGAAGGCTACACCTTC. The J gene is TRBJ1-2, the V gene TRBV25-1, with 8 bases that match TRBD1. From germline, CDR1 is MGHDK and CDR2 SYGVNS. This CDR3 is 16 amino acids long. The ends lost 0 bases at V and 8 bases at J; junction bases unmatched: 11.

The gene calls are TRBV9 and TRBJ1-3; D is ambiguous. Germline loops: CDR1 SGDLS, CDR2 YYNGEE. The CDR3 runs to 18 residues. Trimming shortened V by 0 bases and J by 0 bases, and 16 bases separated the two germline ends. DNA of the CDR3: TGTGCCAGCAGCGTAGCTCGGTCCCCCGAACGCTCTGGAAACACCATATATTTT. As protein: CASSVARSPERSGNTIYF.